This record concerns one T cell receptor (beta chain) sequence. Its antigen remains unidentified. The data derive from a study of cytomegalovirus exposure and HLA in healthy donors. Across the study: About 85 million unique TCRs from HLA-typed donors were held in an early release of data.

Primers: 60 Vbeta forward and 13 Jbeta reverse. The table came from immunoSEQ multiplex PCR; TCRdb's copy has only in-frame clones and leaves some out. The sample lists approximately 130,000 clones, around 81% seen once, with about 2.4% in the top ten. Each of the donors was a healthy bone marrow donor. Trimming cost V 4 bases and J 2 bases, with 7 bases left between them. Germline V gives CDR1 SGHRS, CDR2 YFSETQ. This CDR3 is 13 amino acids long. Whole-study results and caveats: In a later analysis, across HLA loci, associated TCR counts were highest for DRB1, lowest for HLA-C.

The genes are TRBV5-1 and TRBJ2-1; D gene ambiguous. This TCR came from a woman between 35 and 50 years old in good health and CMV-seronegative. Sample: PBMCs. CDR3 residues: CASSVDTYNEQFF. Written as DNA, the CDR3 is TGCGCCAGCAGCGTAGACACCTACAATGAGCAGTTCTTC.